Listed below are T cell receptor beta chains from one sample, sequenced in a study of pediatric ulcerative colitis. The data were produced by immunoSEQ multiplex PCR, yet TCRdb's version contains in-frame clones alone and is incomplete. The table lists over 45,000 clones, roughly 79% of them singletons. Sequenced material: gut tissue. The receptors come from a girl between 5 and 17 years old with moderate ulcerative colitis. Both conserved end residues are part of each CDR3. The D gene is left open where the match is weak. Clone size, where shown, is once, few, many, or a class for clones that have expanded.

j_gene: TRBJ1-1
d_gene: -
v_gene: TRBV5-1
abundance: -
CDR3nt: TGCGCCAGCAGCTTGTCTCCCCGGTCAGGAGGCACTGAAGCTTTCTTT
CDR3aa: CASSLSPRSGGTEAFF

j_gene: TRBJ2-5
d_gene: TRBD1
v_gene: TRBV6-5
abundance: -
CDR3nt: TGTGCCAGCAGTCTCGGACAGGGAATACAAGAGACCCAGTACTTC
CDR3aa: CASSLGQGIQETQYF

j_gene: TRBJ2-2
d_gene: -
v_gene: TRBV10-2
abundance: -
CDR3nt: TGCGCCAGCAGTGAGTCTGGGAAGGGGACCGGGGAGCTGTTTTTT
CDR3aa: CASSESGKGTGELFF

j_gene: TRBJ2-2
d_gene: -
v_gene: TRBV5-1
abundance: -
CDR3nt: TGTGCCAGCAGCTACAGTCAGAACACCGGGGAGCTGTTTTTT
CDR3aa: CASSYSQNTGELFF

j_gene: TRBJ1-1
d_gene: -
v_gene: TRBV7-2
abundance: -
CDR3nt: TGTGCCAGCAGCTTAGTTCGGGGACCCCTGGGCACTGAAGCTTTCTTT
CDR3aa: CASSLVRGPLGTEAFF

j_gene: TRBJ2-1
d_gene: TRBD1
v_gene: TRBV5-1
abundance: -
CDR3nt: TGCGCCAGCAGCTTACCGGGACAGGGTTCCTACAATGAGCAGTTCTTC
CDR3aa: CASSLPGQGSYNEQFF

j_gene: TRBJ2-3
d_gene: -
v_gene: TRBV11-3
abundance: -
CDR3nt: TGTGCCAGCAGCTTAGGTCCTCAAACAGATACGCAGTATTTT
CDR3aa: CASSLGPQTDTQYF

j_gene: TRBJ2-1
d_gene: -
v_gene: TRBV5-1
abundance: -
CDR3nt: TGCGCCAGCAGCTTGTCCGGGGTATGGGCGAATGAGCAGTTCTTC
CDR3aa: CASSLSGVWANEQFF

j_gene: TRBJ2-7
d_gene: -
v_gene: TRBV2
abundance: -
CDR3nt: TGTGCCAGGGGTTCGGCCTACGAGCAGTACTTC
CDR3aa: CARGSAYEQYF

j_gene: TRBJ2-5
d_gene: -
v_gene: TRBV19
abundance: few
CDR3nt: TGTGCCAGTAGTAAAGGGTATGCGGAGACCCAGTACTTC
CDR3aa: CASSKGYAETQYF

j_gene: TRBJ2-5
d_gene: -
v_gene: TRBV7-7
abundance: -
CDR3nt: TGTGCTAGCAGTTCAGGGGGGCGAGAGACCCAGTACTTC
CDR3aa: CASSSGGRETQYF

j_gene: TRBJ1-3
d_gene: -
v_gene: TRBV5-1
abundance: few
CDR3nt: TGCGCCAGCAGACCGACCTTGGGATCTGGAAACACCATATATTTT
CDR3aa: CASRPTLGSGNTIYF

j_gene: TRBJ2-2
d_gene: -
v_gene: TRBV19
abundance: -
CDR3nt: TGTGCCAGTAGTATGAGGGTTGGCGGGGAGCTGTTTTTT
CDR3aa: CASSMRVGGELFF

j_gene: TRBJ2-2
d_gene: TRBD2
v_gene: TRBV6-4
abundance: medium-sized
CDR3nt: TGTGCCAGCAGTGACACTAGCGGGAGCACCGGGGAGCTGTTTTTT
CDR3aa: CASSDTSGSTGELFF

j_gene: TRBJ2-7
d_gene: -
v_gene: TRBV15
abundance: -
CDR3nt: TGTGCCACCAGCAGAGCGGGAGTTGGGAACGAGCAGTACTTC
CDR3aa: CATSRAGVGNEQYF

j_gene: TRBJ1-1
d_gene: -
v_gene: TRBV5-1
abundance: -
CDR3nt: TGCGCCAGCAGCTTGGTCCTTCGAGGGACAGCTTTCTTT
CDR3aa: CASSLVLRGTAFF

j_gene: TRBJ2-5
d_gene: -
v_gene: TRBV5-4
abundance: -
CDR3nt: TGTGCCAGCAGCTTAGGATCAGGCTCAGGGCCTGAGACCCAGTACTTC
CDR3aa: CASSLGSGSGPETQYF

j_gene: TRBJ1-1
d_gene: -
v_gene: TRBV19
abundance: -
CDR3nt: TGTGCCAGTAGTATGGGGCGAGGAACTGAAGCTTTCTTT
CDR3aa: CASSMGRGTEAFF

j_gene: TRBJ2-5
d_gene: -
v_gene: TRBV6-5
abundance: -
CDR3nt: TGTGCCAGCAGTTACCCTAACGCGGGCGTGGAGACCCAGTACTTC
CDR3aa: CASSYPNAGVETQYF

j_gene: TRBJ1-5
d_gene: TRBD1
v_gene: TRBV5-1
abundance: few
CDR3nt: TGCGCCAGCAGCTTGGGACAGGGAGAGCCCCAGCATTTT
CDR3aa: CASSLGQGEPQHF

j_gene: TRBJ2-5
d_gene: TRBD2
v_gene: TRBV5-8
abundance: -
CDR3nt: TGTGCCAGCAGCTACTCCGGGACTATTTGGGAGACCCAGTACTTC
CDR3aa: CASSYSGTIWETQYF

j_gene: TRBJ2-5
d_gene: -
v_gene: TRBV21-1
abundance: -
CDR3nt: TGTGCCAGCAGCAAAGCCTCTGCGTCGGGAAGGGAAAGCCAAGAGACCCAGTACTTC
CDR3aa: CASSKASASGRESQETQYF

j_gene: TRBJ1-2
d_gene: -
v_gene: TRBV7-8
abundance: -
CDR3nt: TGTGCCAGCAGCCTAGAGCAGGGCGTTATCGATGGCTACACCTTC
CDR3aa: CASSLEQGVIDGYTF

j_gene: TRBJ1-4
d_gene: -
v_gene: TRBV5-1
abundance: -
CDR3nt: TGCGCCAGCAGCTTGACTCAGGGAGGGAATGAAAAACTGTTTTTT
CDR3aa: CASSLTQGGNEKLFF

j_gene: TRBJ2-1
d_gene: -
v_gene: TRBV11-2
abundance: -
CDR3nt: TGTGCCAGCAGCCCAGGGGCTGACCCCTCCTACAATGAGCAGTTCTTC
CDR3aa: CASSPGADPSYNEQFF

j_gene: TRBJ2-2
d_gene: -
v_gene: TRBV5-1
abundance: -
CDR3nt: TGCGCCAGCAGCTTGCCGGGGGCGGGGAACACCGGGGAGCTGTTTTTT
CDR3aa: CASSLPGAGNTGELFF

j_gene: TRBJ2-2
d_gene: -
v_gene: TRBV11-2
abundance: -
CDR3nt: TGTGCCAGCAAGACCGGACAGACCACCGGGGAGCTGTTTTTT
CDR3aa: CASKTGQTTGELFF

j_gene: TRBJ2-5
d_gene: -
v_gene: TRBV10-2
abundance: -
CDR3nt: TGCGCCAGCAGTCCCTTCGGGCAGAACCAAGAGACCCAGTACTTC
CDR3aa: CASSPFGQNQETQYF

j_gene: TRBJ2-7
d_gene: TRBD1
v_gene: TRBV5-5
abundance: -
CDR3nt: TGTGCCAGCAGCTATACCCCCGAGACCCTTCCGGGACAGTCTTACGAGCAGTACTTC
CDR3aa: CASSYTPETLPGQSYEQYF

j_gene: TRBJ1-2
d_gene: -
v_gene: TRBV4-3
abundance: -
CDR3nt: TGCGCCAGCAGCCAAGGGAGACGGGGGATATATGGCTACACCTTC
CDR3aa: CASSQGRRGIYGYTF

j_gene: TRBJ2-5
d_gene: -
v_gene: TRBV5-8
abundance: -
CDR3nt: TGTGCCAGCAGCTTGGTCCCGAGGAGTGCGGAGACCCAGTACTTC
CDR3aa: CASSLVPRSAETQYF

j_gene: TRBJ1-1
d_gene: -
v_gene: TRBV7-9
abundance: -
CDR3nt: TGTGCCAGCAGCGGTCAGGGGTGGACTGAAGCTTTCTTT
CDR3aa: CASSGQGWTEAFF

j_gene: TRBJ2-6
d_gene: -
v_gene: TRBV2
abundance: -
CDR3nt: TGTGCCACCTACTCTGGGGCCAACGTCCTGACTTTC
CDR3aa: CATYSGANVLTF

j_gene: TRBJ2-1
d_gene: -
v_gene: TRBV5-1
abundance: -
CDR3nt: TGCGCCAGCAGCTCCAGCGGGCGGTCCTCCTACAATGAGCAGTTCTTC
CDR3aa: CASSSSGRSSYNEQFF

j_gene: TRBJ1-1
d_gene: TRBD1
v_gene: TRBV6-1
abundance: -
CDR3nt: TGTGCCAGCAGTGATTCCCCCGGGACAGGGAACACTGAAGCTTTCTTT
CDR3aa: CASSDSPGTGNTEAFF

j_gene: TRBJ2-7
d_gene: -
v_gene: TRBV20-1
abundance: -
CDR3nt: TGCAGTGCTAACGAGCAGTACTTC
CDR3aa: CSANEQYF

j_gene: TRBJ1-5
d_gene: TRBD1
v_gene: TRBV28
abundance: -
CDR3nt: TGTGCCAGCACGCGACAGGGTTGGAATCAGCCCCAGCATTTT
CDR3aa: CASTRQGWNQPQHF

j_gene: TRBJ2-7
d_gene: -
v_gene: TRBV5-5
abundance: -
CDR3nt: TGTGCCAGCAGCTGGACACCGAACTACGAGCAGTACTTC
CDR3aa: CASSWTPNYEQYF

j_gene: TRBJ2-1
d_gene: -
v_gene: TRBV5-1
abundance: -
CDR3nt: TGCGCCAGCAGCTTGCCCCTCATGGATGAGCAGTTCTTC
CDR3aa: CASSLPLMDEQFF

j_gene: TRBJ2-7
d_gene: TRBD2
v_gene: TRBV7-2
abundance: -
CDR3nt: TGTGCCAGCAGCTTAGTAGCGGGGGTGAGCTCCTACGAGCAGTACTTC
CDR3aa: CASSLVAGVSSYEQYF

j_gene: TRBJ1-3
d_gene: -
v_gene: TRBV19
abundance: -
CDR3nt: TGTGCCAGTACCCCATCAGGGATCTCTGGAAACACCATATATTTT
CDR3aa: CASTPSGISGNTIYF

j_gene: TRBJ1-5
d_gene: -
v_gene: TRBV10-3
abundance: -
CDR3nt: TGTGCCACAATGACCGGTCCCAATCAGCCCCAGCATTTT
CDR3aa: CATMTGPNQPQHF